Listed below are T cell receptor beta chains from one sample, sequenced in a study of immune cell composition in non-small cell lung cancer. Using immunoSEQ multiplex PCR, the repertoire was profiled, and TCRdb retains in-frame clones only, with some absent. The sample contains about 2,900 clones, 81% of which appear only once. These data also featured in a second study, about CD4 T cells in lung cancer.

Sequencing used lung tumor tissue. These receptors originate from a human donor with non-small cell lung cancer. CDR3s include the opening cysteine and the closing phenylalanine or tryptophan. A D gene is named only where the DNA matches it firmly. Size values are once, few and many counts, or a class for expanded clones, and some rows have none.

size: -
J: TRBJ1-1
D: TRBD1
V: TRBV14
DNA: TGTGCCAGCAGCCGACGCCAGACAGGGGTTGGATCGGCTTTCTTT
CDR3: CASSRRQTGVGSAFF

size: -
J: TRBJ2-2
D: TRBD2
V: TRBV28
DNA: TGTGCCAGCAGATCCCCAGTGGGGAGGGGTTCCACCGGGGAGCTGTTTTTT
CDR3: CASRSPVGRGSTGELFF

size: -
J: TRBJ2-3
D: TRBD1
V: TRBV5-5
DNA: TGTGCCAGCAGCCTCGACAGGGGGACGGATACGCAGTATTTT
CDR3: CASSLDRGTDTQYF

size: -
J: TRBJ2-3
D: TRBD2
V: TRBV5-1
DNA: TGCGCCAGCAGCCTGTTGACTAGCGGGGCAGATACGCAGTATTTT
CDR3: CASSLLTSGADTQYF

size: -
J: TRBJ1-2
D: TRBD1
V: TRBV4-3
DNA: TGCGCCAGCAGCCCTGGACAGGGAAACTATGGCTACACCTTC
CDR3: CASSPGQGNYGYTF

size: -
J: TRBJ1-2
D: -
V: TRBV6-1
DNA: TGTGCCAGCAGTGAAGATGGCATTTACTATGGCTACACCTTC
CDR3: CASSEDGIYYGYTF

size: few
J: TRBJ1-3
D: -
V: TRBV10-1
DNA: TGCGCCAGCAGTGAGGGGCAGCTGATCCCTCGAAACACCATATATTTT
CDR3: CASSEGQLIPRNTIYF

size: -
J: TRBJ2-6
D: -
V: TRBV6-1
DNA: TGTGCCAGCAGTGAAGGGCAGGGTTTCTCTGGGGCCAACGTCCTGACTTTC
CDR3: CASSEGQGFSGANVLTF

size: -
J: TRBJ1-1
D: -
V: TRBV7-9
DNA: TGTGCCAGCAGCATAGACCCCTCACGGGCTTTCTTT
CDR3: CASSIDPSRAFF

size: -
J: TRBJ2-3
D: TRBD2
V: TRBV9
DNA: TGTGCCAGCGGGGGGGGAATCGAGGATACGCAGTATTTT
CDR3: CASGGGIEDTQYF

size: -
J: TRBJ2-3
D: TRBD2
V: TRBV7-9
DNA: TGTGCCAGCAGCGACAAACTAGCGGGGGAGTCAGATACGCAGTATTTT
CDR3: CASSDKLAGESDTQYF